This T cell receptor beta chain is drawn from a study of cytomegalovirus exposure and HLA in healthy donors. Germline V gene sequence: CDR1 MNHNY, CDR2 SVGAGI (reference sequence). V lost 2 bases and J 9 bases, leaving 13 bases between the germline ends. The CDR3 spans 13 residues. In the PCR, 60 Vbeta and 13 Jbeta primers were used. Profiling relied on immunoSEQ multiplex PCR, and the TCRdb table lists in-frame clones only, not all of them. The data hold a few hundred thousand clones, with over 65% observed a single time. This chain uses TRBV6-6 with TRBJ1-1; D not resolved. The sample taken for sequencing was PBMCs. The sequence derives from an older woman in good health and CMV-seropositive. CDR3 amino acids: CASSYRLEGKAFF. CDR3 sequence (DNA): TGTGCCAGCAGTTACAGGCTGGAGGGAAAAGCTTTCTTT.